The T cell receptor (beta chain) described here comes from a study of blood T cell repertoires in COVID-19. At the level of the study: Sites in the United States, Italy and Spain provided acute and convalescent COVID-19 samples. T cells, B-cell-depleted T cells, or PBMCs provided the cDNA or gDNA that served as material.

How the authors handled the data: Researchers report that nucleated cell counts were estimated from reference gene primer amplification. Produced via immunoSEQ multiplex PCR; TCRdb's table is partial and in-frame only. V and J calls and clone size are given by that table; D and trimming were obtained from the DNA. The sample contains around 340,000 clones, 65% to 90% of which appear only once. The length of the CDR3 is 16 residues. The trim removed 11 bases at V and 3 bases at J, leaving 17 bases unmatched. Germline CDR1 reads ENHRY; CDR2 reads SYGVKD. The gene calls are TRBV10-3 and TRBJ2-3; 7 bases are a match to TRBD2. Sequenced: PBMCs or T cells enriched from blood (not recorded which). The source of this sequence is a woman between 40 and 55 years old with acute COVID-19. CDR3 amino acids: CAATNLAAGGTDTQYF. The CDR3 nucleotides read TGTGCCGCCACCAATCTAGCGGCTGGGGGGACAGATACGCAGTATTTT.